Presented here are 6 T cell receptor beta chains from one specimen sequenced in a study of OX40 agonist ivuxolimab in advanced cancers. Using immunoSEQ multiplex PCR, the repertoire was profiled, and TCRdb retains in-frame clones only, with some absent. The sample includes 85,000 to 100,000 clones, about 92% seen only once; the top ten take around 0.25%. The sequencing here drew on CD4+ or CD8+ T cells sorted from blood, taken in a trial of the OX40 agonist ivuxolimab. The receptors shown here come from an adult with an advanced solid tumor such as melanoma, head and neck, liver or kidney cancer.

V is TRBV2 and J is TRBJ1-1; no clear D. Germline CDR1 SNHLY, CDR2 FYNNEI. The V and J ends lost 6 bases and 10 bases respectively, with 12 bases between them. This CDR3 is 11 amino acids long. CDR3 in DNA: TGTGCCAGCAGGGAGAACATAGCAGCTTTCTTT. Protein product: CASRENIAAFF.

This rearrangement joins TRBV25-1 to TRBJ1-6; 10 bases are a match to TRBD1. Germline CDR1 is MGHDK and CDR2 is SYGVNS. Trimming removed 3 bases from V and 7 bases from J; junction bases left unmatched: 6. The CDR3 covers 16 residues. The CDR3 is CASSDPRQGANSPLHF. DNA for the CDR3: TGTGCCAGCAGTGACCCACGACAGGGGGCGAATTCACCCCTCCACTTT.

The sample holds one count of this clone. The rearrangement links TRBV5-1 to TRBJ1-2; D may be TRBD1 (5 bases). The V gene's germline CDR1 is SGHRS and CDR2 YFSETQ. The CDR3 spans 14 residues. V lost 0 bases to trimming and J lost 6 bases, with 12 bases between them. The CDR3 loop is CASSLAGGIDGYTF. DNA for the CDR3: TGCGCCAGCAGCTTGGCTGGGGGGATAGATGGCTACACCTTC.

The chain is built from TRBV6-5 and TRBJ2-6, with D perhaps TRBD1 or TRBD2 (5 bases each). The V end lost 11 bases, the J end lost 2 bases, and 13 bases lay between the germline ends. The CDR3 sequence is 14 residues long. Germline assignment: CDR1 MNHEY and CDR2 SVGAGI. The CDR3 region has the DNA TGTGCCGCTCGGGGACCCGCTGGGGCCAACGTCCTGACTTTC. Its translation is CAARGPAGANVLTF.

The chain joins TRBV19 to TRBJ1-4; the D is unclear. Trimming stripped 3 bases from V and 0 bases from J, with 14 bases between. Germline V gene lookup returns CDR1 LNHDA and CDR2 SQIVND (reference sequence). The CDR3 extends over 17 amino acids. This chain's CDR3 is CASSMLPPATTNEKLFF. The CDR3 bases are TGTGCCAGTAGTATGCTCCCCCCGGCTACAACTAATGAAAAACTGTTTTTT.

This sequence joins TRBV7-2 and TRBJ2-3; TRBD2 matches at 8 bases. CDR1 SGHTA and CDR2 FQGNSA come from the germline V gene. The CDR3 contains 15 residues. V was pared by 4 bases and J by 8 bases, with 11 bases of the junction left unmatched. This CDR3 reads CASSSLIAGWGTQYF. CDR3 nucleotides: TGTGCCAGCAGCTCCCTCATAGCGGGATGGGGTACGCAGTATTTT.